The next 31 T cell receptor beta chains were all read from a single sample in a study of CD8+ T cells in alopecia areata. TCR sequencing used cDNA made by reverse transcription of extracted RNA. The repertoire was sequenced with immunoSEQ multiplex PCR; TCRdb's copy has only in-frame clones and lacks some. The sample contains roughly 210,000 clones, less than 50% of which appear only once. The treatment here: oral pan-JAK inhibitor, 5-10 mg twice daily. The sequenced sample was CD4+ T cells sorted from blood, obtained at approximately week 37, from a patient treated with tofacitinib. These receptors were collected from a human donor with alopecia areata.

This clone has just a few counts. This chain joins TRBV7-2 and TRBJ2-3; 9 positions agree with TRBD2. Germline loops: CDR1 SGHTA, CDR2 FQGNSA. Trimming cost V 5 bases and J 4 bases; bases outside gene matches: 13. This CDR3 spans 17 amino acids. This CDR3 reads CASSPTYSGSGADTQYF. The CDR3 nucleotides are TGTGCCAGCAGCCCTACTTATAGCGGGAGTGGAGCAGATACGCAGTATTTT. The full variable domain, in which reference TRBV7-2 and TRBJ2-3 provide the parts outside the CDR3, is GAGVSQSPSNKVTEKGKDVELRCDPISGHTALYWYRQSLGQGLEFLIYFQGNSAPDKSGLPSDRFSAERTGGSVSTLTIQRTQQEDSAVYLCASSPTYSGSGADTQYFGPGTRLTVL.

This clone has only a few counts. V is TRBV25-1 and J is TRBJ1-4, with D uncertain. The V gene lost 3 bases and the J gene lost 11 bases, with 7 bases spanning the gap. CDR1 is MGHDK, CDR2 SYGVNS, per germline. This CDR3 is built from 11 residues. CDR3 residues: CASSDGMKLFF. In DNA form, the CDR3 reads TGTGCCAGCAGTGACGGGATGAAACTGTTTTTT.

The chain couples TRBV25-1 to TRBJ2-3; either TRBD1 or TRBD2 may supply D (5 bases each). Trimming pared 4 bases from V and 2 bases from J, leaving 13 bases between. The CDR3 spans 15 residues. The germline V gene has CDR1 MGHDK and CDR2 SYGVNS. DNA of the CDR3: TGTGCCAGCAGTGTTGAGGGGTCCATCACAGATACGCAGTATTTT. As protein: CASSVEGSITDTQYF.

The chain recombines TRBV2 with TRBJ2-2; the D gene is possibly TRBD2 (5 bases). Germline-derived CDR1 and CDR2 are SNHLY and FYNNEI. The length of the CDR3 is 12 residues. Trimming took off 9 bases at V and 2 bases at J, with 7 bases between the two ends. CDR3 coding DNA: TGTGCCAGGAGGGTCAACACCGGGGAGCTGTTTTTT. Translation gives CARRVNTGELFF.

This sequence joins TRBV5-1 and TRBJ2-7; 11 bases match TRBD2. Germline V gives CDR1 SGHRS, CDR2 YFSETQ. The CDR3 has 18 amino acids. V trimming: 1 base; J trimming: 0 bases; junction bases outside the gene matches: 9. The CDR3 reads CASSLFPSGRTSSYEQYF. The DNA for the CDR3 is TGCGCCAGCAGCTTGTTCCCTAGCGGGAGGACAAGCTCCTACGAGCAGTACTTC.

The V call is TRBV4-2, the J call TRBJ2-2; D call uncertain. Germline CDR1 reads LGHNA; CDR2 reads YNFKEQ. The CDR3 has 15 residues. V was pared by 4 bases and J by 2 bases, with 11 bases between. CDR3 DNA sequence: TGTGCCAGCAGCCGAATGGACCTTAACACCGGGGAGCTGTTTTTT. As protein: CASSRMDLNTGELFF.

This chain connects TRBV30 to TRBJ2-3, with TRBD1 as a possible D gene (6 bases). The CDR3 loop spans 14 amino acids. Germline CDR1 and CDR2: GTSNPN and SVGIG (reference sequence). V dropped 3 bases and J dropped 6 bases, with 16 bases sitting between them. Here the CDR3 DNA reads TGTGCCTGGAGCGACAACAGGGTTACCGATACGCAGTATTTT. It translates to CAWSDNRVTDTQYF.

J is TRBJ2-1 and V is TRBV5-1; possible D gene TRBD2, 5 bases. Germline V gene data show CDR1 as SGHRS and CDR2 as YFSETQ. The CDR3 has 15 residues. Deletions cut 0 bases from V and 5 bases from J, with 12 bases between. The DNA of the CDR3 is TGCGCCAGCAGCTTGGTGGACTTGCGGGACAATGAGCAGTTCTTC. Protein: CASSLVDLRDNEQFF.

The J gene is TRBJ1-1, the V gene TRBV7-2; D might be TRBD1 (5 bases). The CDR3 runs to 14 residues. Between the trimmed V and J ends, which lost 5 bases and 5 bases, there was a span of 15 bases. Germline V gene lookup returns CDR1 SGHTA and CDR2 FQGNSA. The CDR3 nucleotides read TGTGCCAGCAGCCTTCAGCGGTGGGGGACTGAAGCTTTCTTT. Translation gives CASSLQRWGTEAFF.

The chain employs TRBV9 and TRBJ2-2; D may be TRBD1 or TRBD2 (5 bases each). Germline CDR1 is SGDLS and CDR2 is YYNGEE. The CDR3 runs to 15 residues. V gave up 0 bases and J gave up 4 bases, with 10 bases separating them. In nucleotides, the CDR3 is TGTGCCAGCAGCGTAGCAGGGACGGGCACCGGGGAGCTGTTTTTT. This encodes CASSVAGTGTGELFF.

The chain combines TRBV30 with TRBJ1-1; D is ambiguous. This CDR3 is built from 12 residues. Germline lookup yields CDR1 GTSNPN and CDR2 SVGIG (reference sequence). V shed 5 bases and J shed 1 base, with 8 bases lying between them. The DNA for the CDR3 is TGTGCCTGGTCCTGGGGGAACACTGAAGCTTTCTTT. It codes for CAWSWGNTEAFF.

The sample holds a few counts of this clone. The chain links TRBV7-2 to TRBJ2-1, with D hard to call. The germline V gene encodes CDR1 SGHTA and CDR2 FQGNSA. The CDR3 extends over 15 amino acids. The germline V and J ends were trimmed by 3 bases and 5 bases, with 14 bases remaining between them. For the CDR3, the DNA is TGTGCCAGCAGCTTGGAGTGGGGTCCAAACAATGAGCAGTTCTTC. Its translation: CASSLEWGPNNEQFF. The full variable domain, with the rest looked up from reference TRBV7-2 and TRBJ2-1, is GAGVSQSPSNKVTEKGKDVELRCDPISGHTALYWYRQSLGQGLEFLIYFQGNSAPDKSGLPSDRFSAERTGGSVSTLTIQRTQQEDSAVYLCASSLEWGPNNEQFFGPGTRLTVL.

The V and J genes are TRBV4-1 and TRBJ1-5, with D maybe TRBD1 (6 bases). CDR1 and CDR2 (germline): MGHRA, YSYEKL. V was shortened by 0 bases and J by 7 bases, with 16 bases between the two germline ends. The length of the CDR3 is 16 residues. CDR3 in amino acids: CASSQEGAGGLQPQHF. The CDR3 DNA reads as TGCGCCAGCAGCCAAGAAGGGGCTGGGGGGCTACAGCCCCAGCATTTT.

This rearrangement joins TRBV5-1 to TRBJ2-1, with 9 bases lining up with TRBD2. This CDR3 has 16 amino acids. The V and J ends lost 4 bases and 4 bases, in that order; junction bases with no gene match: 9. Germline V gene sequence: CDR1 SGHRS, CDR2 YFSETQ. CDR3 DNA: TGCGCCAGCAGCCCGTGGGCGGGAGGGCTGTACAATGAGCAGTTCTTC. Amino acids: CASSPWAGGLYNEQFF.

V gene TRBV4-1 combines with J gene TRBJ1-2, with a possible D match to TRBD1 (5 bases). Germline CDR1 is MGHRA and CDR2 is YSYEKL. The germline V and J ends were trimmed by 1 base and 8 bases, with 20 bases remaining between them. The CDR3 totals 16 residues. In DNA form, the CDR3 reads TGCGCCAGCAGCCAAGGGAATCGGGGGAAAGCGGAAGGCTACACCTTC. It specifies CASSQGNRGKAEGYTF.

This chain connects TRBV5-7 to TRBJ2-2; D gene unclear. TRBV5-7 is labeled an ORF, and its function is uncertain. V dropped 4 bases and J dropped 3 bases, with 7 bases sitting between them. The CDR3 covers 13 residues. The CDR3 DNA is TGTGCCAGCAGCGCTAGGGACACCGGGGAGCTGTTTTTT. It is translated as CASSARDTGELFF.

This clone was observed at least ten times. The V gene is TRBV7-9, the J gene TRBJ2-1, with 8 bases lining up with TRBD2. Germline assignment: CDR1 SEHNR and CDR2 FQNEAQ (reference sequence). V shed 5 bases and J 3 bases; nucleotides not matched to a gene: 6. The CDR3 spans 15 residues. This CDR3 reads CASSGPAGDYNEQFF. DNA of the CDR3: TGTGCCAGCAGCGGCCCAGCGGGAGACTACAATGAGCAGTTCTTC. The full variable domain, completed using reference TRBV7-9 and TRBJ2-1, is DTGVSQNPRHKITKRGQNVTFRCDPISEHNRLYWYRQTLGQGPEFLTYFQNEAQLEKSRLLSDRFSAERPKGSFSTLEIQRTEQGDSAMYLCASSGPAGDYNEQFFGPGTRLTVL.

The chain carries TRBV2 and TRBJ2-1; D possibly uses TRBD1 or TRBD2 (6 bases each). The CDR3 spans 15 residues. Per germline, CDR1 SNHLY and CDR2 FYNNEI. Trimming pared 4 bases from V and 7 bases from J, leaving 17 bases between. This chain's CDR3 is CASSVRGVGVNEQFF. The CDR3 coding sequence is TGTGCCAGCAGTGTGAGGGGGGTCGGAGTAAATGAGCAGTTCTTC.

The rearrangement uses TRBV18 and TRBJ2-7; 7 nucleotides align to TRBD1. The junction had 12 bases not matched to a gene; V was cut back by 3 bases and J by 4 bases. Germline V gene sequence: CDR1 KGHSH, CDR2 LQKENI. The CDR3 is 16 residues long. The CDR3 DNA follows: TGTGCCAGCTCACCGGGACAGCATATTAAGATTTACGAGCAGTACTTC. Its translation: CASSPGQHIKIYEQYF.

The chain links TRBV6-1 to TRBJ2-3; D is perhaps TRBD2 (5 bases). Germline V CDR1 and CDR2: MNHNS, SASEGT. V was trimmed by 3 bases and J by 9 bases, leaving 10 bases between them. The CDR3 loop spans 12 amino acids. The CDR3 sequence: CASSETPGTQYF. The CDR3, as DNA: TGTGCCAGCAGTGAGACTCCGGGGACGCAGTATTTT.

This chain links TRBV30 with TRBJ1-4; D is ambiguous. Germline CDR1 is GTSNPN and CDR2 is SVGIG (reference sequence). V was shortened by 1 base and J by 7 bases, with 13 bases between the two germline ends. CDR3 length equals 14 residues. In nucleotides, the CDR3 is TGTGCCTGGAGTGGGACCCCACGGGGTGAAAAACTGTTTTTT. It specifies CAWSGTPRGEKLFF. Full variable domain (missing parts from reference TRBV30 and TRBJ1-4): SQTIHQWPATLVQPVGSPLSLECTVEGTSNPNLYWYRQAAGRGLQLLFYSVGIGQISSEVPQNLSASRPQDRQFILSSKKLLLSDSGFYLCAWSGTPRGEKLFFGSGTQLSVL.

This chain uses TRBV5-1 with TRBJ2-3; 9 bases are shared with TRBD1. Per the germline V gene, CDR1 is SGHRS and CDR2 is YFSETQ. J gave up 6 bases and V 4 bases, and 6 bases lay outside the gene matches. This CDR3 contains 14 residues. The CDR3 sequence is CASSPDRGADTQYF. CDR3 sequence (DNA): TGCGCCAGCAGCCCGGACAGGGGCGCGGATACGCAGTATTTT.

The chain has TRBV29-1 and TRBJ1-1; 7 positions match TRBD1. The CDR3 runs 13 residues. Trimming removed 4 bases from V and 6 bases from J; junction bases left unmatched: 8. The germline CDR1 and CDR2 sequences are SQVTM and ANQGSEA. The CDR3 DNA follows: TGCAGCGTTGGAACGACAGGGTTGGCTGAAGCTTTCTTT. It yields the protein CSVGTTGLAEAFF.

Comment on this clone: One end of the junction varies from germline; a read error may be responsible. This chain connects TRBV29-1 to TRBJ1-3, with D tentatively TRBD1 (5 bases). CDR1 and CDR2 from the germline V gene are SQVTM and ANQGSEA. The CDR3 contains 12 residues. This CDR3 reads CSVEGWGNTIYF. The CDR3 DNA is TGTAGTGTGGAGGGGTGGGGAAACACCATATATTTT.

This clone has just a few counts. The rearrangement uses TRBV27 and TRBJ2-7; 12 positions match TRBD1. This CDR3 comprises 15 residues. Germline values: CDR1 MNHEY, CDR2 SMNVEV (reference sequence). With 4 bases clipped from V and 5 bases from J, the junction kept 6 bases outside the gene matches. The CDR3 DNA reads TGTGCCAGCAGTTCATCGGGACAGGGGGCAAACGAGCAGTACTTC. Translating it yields CASSSSGQGANEQYF.

The rearrangement links TRBV27 to TRBJ2-1; TRBD2 aligns across 7 bases. V lost 1 base, J lost 4 bases, and 10 bases stayed unmatched. The CDR3 is made up of 17 amino acids. Germline-derived CDR1 and CDR2 are MNHEY and SMNVEV (reference sequence). CDR3 residues: CASSLFGPAGRYNEQFF. CDR3 in DNA: TGTGCCAGCAGTTTATTCGGTCCAGCGGGGAGATACAATGAGCAGTTCTTC.

V is TRBV2 and J is TRBJ2-5; D might be TRBD2 (6 bases). V lost 3 bases, J lost 7 bases, and 24 bases lay in between. This CDR3 region has 17 residues. From germline, CDR1 is SNHLY and CDR2 FYNNEI. This chain's CDR3 is CASSDYPLDGSVRTQYF. CDR3 nucleotides: TGTGCCAGCAGTGACTATCCCCTTGACGGGAGCGTTCGGACCCAGTACTTC.

This chain's CDR3 is CSVVDGNQPQHF. The CDR3 DNA reads as TGCAGCGTTGTGGATGGTAATCAGCCCCAGCATTTT. The chain joins TRBV29-1 to TRBJ1-5; D ambiguous. Germline CDR1 is SQVTM and CDR2 is ANQGSEA. Between the trimmed V and J ends, which lost 4 bases and 4 bases, there was a span of 8 bases. This CDR3 has 12 amino acids.

CDR3 region: CASSLNYEQYF. CDR3 sequence (DNA): TGTGCCAGCAGTCTAAACTACGAGCAGTACTTC. The chain has TRBV7-2 and TRBJ2-7; D unresolved. Trimming took off 6 bases at V and 3 bases at J, with 6 bases between the two ends. This CDR3 has 11 residues. Germline CDR1 is SGHTA and CDR2 is FQGNSA.

On this clone: This sample also contains other DNA sequences that code for the same CDR3. This rearrangement joins TRBV7-8 to TRBJ1-5; D call uncertain. This CDR3 has 12 residues. In germline, CDR1 is SGHVS, CDR2 FQNEAQ. The V and J ends lost 2 bases and 4 bases respectively, with 3 bases between them. The CDR3 bases are TGTGCCAGCAGCTTACCGAATCAGCCCCAGCATTTT. It is translated as CASSLPNQPQHF.

This chain connects TRBV9 to TRBJ2-1; D is perhaps TRBD2 (5 bases). The germline V and J ends were trimmed by 7 bases and 6 bases, with 14 bases remaining between them. Germline V lookup: CDR1 SGDLS, CDR2 YYNGEE. This CDR3 region has 13 residues. In nucleotides, the CDR3 is TGTGCCAGCGGACGGGGAACCGGCAATGAGCAGTTCTTC. Its translation is CASGRGTGNEQFF. The full variable domain, in which reference TRBV9 and TRBJ2-1 provide the parts outside the CDR3, is DSGVTQTPKHLITATGQRVTLRCSPRSGDLSVYWYQQSLDQGLQFLIQYYNGEERAKGNILERFSAQQFPDLHSELNLSSLELGDSALYFCASGRGTGNEQFFGPGTRLTVL.